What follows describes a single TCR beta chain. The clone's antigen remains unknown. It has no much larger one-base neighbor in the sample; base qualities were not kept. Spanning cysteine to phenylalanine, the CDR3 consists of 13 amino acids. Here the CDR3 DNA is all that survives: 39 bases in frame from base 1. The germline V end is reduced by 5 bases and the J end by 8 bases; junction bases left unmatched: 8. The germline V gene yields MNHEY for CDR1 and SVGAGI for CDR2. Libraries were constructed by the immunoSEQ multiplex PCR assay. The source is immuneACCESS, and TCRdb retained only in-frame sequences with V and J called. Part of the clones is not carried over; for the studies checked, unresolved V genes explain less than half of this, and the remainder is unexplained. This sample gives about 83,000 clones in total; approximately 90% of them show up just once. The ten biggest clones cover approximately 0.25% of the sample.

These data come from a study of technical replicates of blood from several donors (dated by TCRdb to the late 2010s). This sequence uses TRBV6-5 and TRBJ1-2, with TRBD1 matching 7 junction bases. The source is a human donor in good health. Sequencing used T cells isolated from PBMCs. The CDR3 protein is CASSRRQGRGYTF. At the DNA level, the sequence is TGTGCCAGCAGTCGCCGACAGGGAAGAGGCTACACCTTC.